This T cell receptor (beta chain) was documented in a study of blood T cell repertoires in COVID-19. Study-wide background: Acute-phase and convalescent COVID-19 samples originated in the United States, Italy and Spain.

Per the authors' pipeline: Amplification of reference gene primers provided the estimated nucleated cell counts. TCRdb keeps only in-frame clones here, not all; method: immunoSEQ multiplex PCR. V and J calls and clone size are copied from that table; D and trimming were computed from the DNA. In the table there are fewer than 85,000 clones, roughly 83% of which are singletons. Seattle participants joined during active infection and were tracked over time. Germline-derived CDR1 and CDR2 are SGHNT and YYREEE (reference sequence). This CDR3 spans 15 amino acids. The V end was cut by 3 bases, the J end by 0 bases, with 7 bases between.

The chain links TRBV5-4 to TRBJ2-6; D is unclear. Sequencing was done on a sample of peripheral blood. The TCR comes from a young man with COVID-19, enrolled during active disease. Written as DNA, the CDR3 is TGTGCCAGCAGCTACCTATCCTCTGGGGCCAACGTCCTGACTTTC. Its translation is CASSYLSSGANVLTF.